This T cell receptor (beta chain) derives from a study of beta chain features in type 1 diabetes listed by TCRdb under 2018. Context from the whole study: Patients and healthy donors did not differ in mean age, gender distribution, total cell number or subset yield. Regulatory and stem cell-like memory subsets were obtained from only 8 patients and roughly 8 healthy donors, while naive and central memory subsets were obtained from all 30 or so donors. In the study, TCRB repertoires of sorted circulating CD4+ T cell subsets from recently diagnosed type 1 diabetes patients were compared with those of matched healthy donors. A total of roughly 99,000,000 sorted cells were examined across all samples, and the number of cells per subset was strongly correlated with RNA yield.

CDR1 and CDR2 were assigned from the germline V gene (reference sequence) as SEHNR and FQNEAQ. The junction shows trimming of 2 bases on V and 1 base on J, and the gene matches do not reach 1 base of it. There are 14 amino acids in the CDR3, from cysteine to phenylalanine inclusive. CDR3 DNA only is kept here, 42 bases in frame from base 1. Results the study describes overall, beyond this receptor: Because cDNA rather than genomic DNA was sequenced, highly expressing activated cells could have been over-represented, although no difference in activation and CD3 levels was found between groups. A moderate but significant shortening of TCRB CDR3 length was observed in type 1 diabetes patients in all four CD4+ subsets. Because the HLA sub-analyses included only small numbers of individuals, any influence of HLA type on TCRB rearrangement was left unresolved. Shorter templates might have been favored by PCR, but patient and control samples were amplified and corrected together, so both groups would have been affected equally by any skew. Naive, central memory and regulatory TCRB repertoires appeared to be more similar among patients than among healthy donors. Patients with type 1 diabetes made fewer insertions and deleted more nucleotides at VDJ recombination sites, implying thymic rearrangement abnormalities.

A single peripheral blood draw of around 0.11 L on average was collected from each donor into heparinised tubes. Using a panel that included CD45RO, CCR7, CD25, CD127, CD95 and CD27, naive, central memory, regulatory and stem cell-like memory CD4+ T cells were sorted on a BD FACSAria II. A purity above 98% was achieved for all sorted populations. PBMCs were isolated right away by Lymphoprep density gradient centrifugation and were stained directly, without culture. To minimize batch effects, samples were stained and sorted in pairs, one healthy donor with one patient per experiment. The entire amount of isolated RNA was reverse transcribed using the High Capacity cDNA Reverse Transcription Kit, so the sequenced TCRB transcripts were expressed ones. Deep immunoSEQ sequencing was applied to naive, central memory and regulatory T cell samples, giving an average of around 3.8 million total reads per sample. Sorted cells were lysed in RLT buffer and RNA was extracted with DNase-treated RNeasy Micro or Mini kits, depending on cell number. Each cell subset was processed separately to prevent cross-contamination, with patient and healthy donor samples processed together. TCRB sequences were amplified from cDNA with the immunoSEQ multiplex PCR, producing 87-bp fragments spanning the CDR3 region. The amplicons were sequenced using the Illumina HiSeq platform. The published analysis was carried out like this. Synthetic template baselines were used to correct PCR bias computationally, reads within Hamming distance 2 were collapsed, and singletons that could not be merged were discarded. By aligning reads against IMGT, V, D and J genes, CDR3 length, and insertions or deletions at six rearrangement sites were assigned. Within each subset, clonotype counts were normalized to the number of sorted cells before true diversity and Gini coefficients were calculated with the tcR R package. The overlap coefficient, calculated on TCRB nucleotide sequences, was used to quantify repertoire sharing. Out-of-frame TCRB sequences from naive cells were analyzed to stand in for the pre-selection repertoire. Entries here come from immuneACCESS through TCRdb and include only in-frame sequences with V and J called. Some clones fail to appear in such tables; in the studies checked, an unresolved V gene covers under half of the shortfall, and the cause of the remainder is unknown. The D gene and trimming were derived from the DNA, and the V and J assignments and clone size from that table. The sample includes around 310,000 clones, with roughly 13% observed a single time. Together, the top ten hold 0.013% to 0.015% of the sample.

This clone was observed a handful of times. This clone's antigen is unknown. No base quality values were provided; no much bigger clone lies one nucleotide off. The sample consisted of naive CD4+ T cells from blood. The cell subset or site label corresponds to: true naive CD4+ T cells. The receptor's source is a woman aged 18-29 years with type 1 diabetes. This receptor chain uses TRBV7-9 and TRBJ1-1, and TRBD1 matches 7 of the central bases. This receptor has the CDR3 CASSLKGANTEAFF. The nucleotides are TGTGCCAGCAGCTTAAAGGGGGCGAACACTGAAGCTTTCTTT.